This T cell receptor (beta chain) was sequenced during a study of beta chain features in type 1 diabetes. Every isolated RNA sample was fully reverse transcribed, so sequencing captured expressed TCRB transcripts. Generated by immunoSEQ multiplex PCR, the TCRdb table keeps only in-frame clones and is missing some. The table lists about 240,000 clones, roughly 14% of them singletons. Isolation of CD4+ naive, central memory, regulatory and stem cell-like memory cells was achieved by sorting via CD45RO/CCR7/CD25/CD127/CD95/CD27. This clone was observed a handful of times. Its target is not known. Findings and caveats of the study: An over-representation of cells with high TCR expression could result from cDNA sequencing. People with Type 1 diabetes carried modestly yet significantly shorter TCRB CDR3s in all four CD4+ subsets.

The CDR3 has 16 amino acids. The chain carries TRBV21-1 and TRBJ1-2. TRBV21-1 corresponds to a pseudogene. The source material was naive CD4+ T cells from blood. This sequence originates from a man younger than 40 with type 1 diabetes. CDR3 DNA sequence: TGTGCCAGCAGCCAAACCGACTGGGGAGAGTCCTATGGCTACACCTTC. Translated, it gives CASSQTDWGESYGYTF.